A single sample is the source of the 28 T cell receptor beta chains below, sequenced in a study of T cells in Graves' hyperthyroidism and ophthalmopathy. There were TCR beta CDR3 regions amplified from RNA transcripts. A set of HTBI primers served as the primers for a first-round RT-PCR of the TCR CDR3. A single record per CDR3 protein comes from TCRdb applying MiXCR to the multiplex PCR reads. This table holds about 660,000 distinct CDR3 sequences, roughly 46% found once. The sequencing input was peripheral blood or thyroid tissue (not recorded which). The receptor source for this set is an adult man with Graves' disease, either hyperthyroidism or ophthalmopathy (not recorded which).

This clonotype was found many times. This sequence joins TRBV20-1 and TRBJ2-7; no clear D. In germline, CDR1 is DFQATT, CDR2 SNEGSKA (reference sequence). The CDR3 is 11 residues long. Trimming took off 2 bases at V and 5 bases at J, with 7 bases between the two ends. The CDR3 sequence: CSARIVDEQYF. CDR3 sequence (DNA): TGCAGTGCTAGAATCGTGGACGAGCAGTACTTC.

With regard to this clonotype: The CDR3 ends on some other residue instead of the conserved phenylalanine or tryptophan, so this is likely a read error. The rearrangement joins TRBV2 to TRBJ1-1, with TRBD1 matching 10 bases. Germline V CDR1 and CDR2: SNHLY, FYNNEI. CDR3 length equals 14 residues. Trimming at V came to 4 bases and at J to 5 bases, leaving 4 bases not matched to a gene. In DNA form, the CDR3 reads TGTGCCAGCAGTGGACAGGGGGCGAGGACTGAAGCTTTCCTT. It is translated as CASSGQGARTEAFL.

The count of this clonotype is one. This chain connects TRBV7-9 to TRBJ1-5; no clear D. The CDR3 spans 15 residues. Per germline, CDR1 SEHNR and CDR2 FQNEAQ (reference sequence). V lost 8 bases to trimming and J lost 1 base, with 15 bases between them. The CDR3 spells CASAPAGKSNQPQHF. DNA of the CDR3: TGTGCCAGCGCCCCGGCCGGGAAGAGCAATCAGCCCCAGCATTTT.

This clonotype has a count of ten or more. Here the CDR3 reads CASSLLPGYEQYF. Written as DNA, the CDR3 is TGTGCCAGCAGCTTACTCCCTGGCTACGAGCAGTACTTC. The V call is TRBV7-2, the J call TRBJ2-7; no clear D gene. V shed 2 bases and J shed 3 bases, with 8 bases lying between them. The CDR3 spans 13 residues. Germline CDR1 SGHTA, CDR2 FQGNSA.

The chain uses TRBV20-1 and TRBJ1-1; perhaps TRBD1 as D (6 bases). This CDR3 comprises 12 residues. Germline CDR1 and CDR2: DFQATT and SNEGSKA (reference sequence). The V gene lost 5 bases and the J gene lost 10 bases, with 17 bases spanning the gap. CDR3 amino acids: CSARGGGTLAFF. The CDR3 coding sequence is TGCAGTGCTCGAGGGGGGGGGACATTAGCTTTCTTT.

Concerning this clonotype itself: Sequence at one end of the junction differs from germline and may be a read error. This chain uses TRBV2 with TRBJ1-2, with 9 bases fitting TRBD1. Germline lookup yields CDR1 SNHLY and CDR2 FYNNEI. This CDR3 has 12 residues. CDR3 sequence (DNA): TGTGCCAGCAGCGAAGACAGGGGGAGCTACACCTTC. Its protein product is CASSEDRGSYTF.

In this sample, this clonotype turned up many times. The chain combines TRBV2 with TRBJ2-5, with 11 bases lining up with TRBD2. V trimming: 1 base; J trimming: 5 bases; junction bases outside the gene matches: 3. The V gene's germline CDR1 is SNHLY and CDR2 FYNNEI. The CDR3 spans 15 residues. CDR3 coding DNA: TGTGCCAGCAGTGAAGTGGGACTAGCGGCGGAGACCCAGTACTTC. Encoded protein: CASSEVGLAAETQYF.

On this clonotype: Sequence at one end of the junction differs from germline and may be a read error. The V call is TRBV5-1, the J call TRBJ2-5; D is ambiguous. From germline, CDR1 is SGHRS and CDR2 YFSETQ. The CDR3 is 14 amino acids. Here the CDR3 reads CASSLELSQGTQYF. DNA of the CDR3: TGCGCCAGCAGCTTGGAGCTGAGCCAAGGGACCCAGTACTTC.

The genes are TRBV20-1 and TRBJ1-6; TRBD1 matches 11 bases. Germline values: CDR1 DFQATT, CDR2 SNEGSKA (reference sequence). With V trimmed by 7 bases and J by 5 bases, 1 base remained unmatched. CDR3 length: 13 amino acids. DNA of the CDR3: TGCAGTGGGACAGGGGGCGATAATTCACCCCTCCACTTT. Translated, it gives CSGTGGDNSPLHF.

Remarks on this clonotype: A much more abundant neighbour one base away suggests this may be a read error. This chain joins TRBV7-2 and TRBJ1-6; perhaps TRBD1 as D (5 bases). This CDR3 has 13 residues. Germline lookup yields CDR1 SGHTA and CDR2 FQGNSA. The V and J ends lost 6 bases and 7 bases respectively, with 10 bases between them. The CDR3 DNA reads TGTGCCAGCAGAGGGGCTGGGAATTCACCCCTCCACTTT. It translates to CASRGAGNSPLHF.

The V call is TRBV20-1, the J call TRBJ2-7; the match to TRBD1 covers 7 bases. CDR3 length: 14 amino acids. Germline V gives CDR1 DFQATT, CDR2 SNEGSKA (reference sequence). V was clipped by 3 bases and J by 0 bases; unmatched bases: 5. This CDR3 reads CSASDPGGSYEQYF. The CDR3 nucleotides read TGCAGTGCTAGTGATCCAGGGGGCTCCTACGAGCAGTACTTC.

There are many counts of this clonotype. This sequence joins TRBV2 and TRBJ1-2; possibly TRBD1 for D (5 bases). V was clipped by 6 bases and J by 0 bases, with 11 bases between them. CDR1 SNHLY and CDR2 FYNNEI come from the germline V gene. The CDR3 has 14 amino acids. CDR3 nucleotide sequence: TGTGCCAGCAGACCCGACAGCTCTAACTATGGCTACACCTTC. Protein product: CASRPDSSNYGYTF.

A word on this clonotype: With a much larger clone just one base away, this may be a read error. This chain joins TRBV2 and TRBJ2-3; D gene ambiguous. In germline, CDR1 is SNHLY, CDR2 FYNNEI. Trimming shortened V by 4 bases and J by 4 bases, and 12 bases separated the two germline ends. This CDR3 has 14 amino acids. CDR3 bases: TGTGCCAGCAGTGTACAGACGAGCGCAGATACGCAGTATTTT. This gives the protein CASSVQTSADTQYF.

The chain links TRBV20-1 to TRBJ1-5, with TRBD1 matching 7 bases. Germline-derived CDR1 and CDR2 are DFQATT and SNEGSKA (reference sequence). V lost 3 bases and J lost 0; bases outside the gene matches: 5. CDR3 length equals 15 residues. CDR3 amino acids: CSARGTVNSNQPQHF. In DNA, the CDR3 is TGCAGTGCTAGGGGGACAGTCAATAGCAATCAGCCCCAGCATTTT.

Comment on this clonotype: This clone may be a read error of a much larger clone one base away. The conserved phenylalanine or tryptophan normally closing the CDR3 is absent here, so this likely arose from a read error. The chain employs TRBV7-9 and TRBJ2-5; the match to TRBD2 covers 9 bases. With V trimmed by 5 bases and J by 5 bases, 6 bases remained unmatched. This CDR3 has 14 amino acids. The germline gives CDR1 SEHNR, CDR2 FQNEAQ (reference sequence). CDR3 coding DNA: TGTGCCAGCAGCCCCCGGACTAGCGTCGAGACCCAGTACCTC. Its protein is CASSPRTSVETQYL.

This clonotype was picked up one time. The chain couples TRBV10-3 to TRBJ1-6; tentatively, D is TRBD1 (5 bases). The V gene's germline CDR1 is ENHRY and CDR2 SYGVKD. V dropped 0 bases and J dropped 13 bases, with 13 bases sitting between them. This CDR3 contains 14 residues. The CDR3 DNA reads TGTGCCATCAGTGAGTCAGGGACGGCTCTTCCCCTCCACTTT. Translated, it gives CAISESGTALPLHF.

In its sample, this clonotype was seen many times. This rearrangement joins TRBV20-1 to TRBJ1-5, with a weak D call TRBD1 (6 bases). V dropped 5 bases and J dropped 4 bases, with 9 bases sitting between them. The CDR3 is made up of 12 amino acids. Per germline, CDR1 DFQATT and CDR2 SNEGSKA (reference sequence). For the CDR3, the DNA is TGCAGTGCTCCCAGGGGTAATCAGCCCCAGCATTTT. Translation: CSAPRGNQPQHF.

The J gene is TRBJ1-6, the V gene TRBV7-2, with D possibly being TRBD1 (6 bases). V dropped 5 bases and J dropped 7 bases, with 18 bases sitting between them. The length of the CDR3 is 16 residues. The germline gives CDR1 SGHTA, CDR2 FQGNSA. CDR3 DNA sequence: TGTGCCAGCAGCCAAGAGGGTCGAGGGGGAAATTCACCCCTCCACTTT. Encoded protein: CASSQEGRGGNSPLHF.

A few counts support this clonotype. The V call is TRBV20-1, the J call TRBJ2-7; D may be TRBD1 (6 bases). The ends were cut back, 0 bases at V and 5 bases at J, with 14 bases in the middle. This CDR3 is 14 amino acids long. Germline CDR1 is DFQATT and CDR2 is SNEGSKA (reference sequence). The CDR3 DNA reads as TGCAGTGCTAGAGATCTAACAGGGTCCAACGAGCAGTACTTC. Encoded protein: CSARDLTGSNEQYF.

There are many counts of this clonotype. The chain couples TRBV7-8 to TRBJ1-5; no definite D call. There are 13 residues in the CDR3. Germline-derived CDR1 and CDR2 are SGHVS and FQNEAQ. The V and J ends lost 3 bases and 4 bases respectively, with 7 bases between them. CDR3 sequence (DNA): TGTGCCAGCAGCTTCTACGTGAATCAGCCCCAGCATTTT. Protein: CASSFYVNQPQHF.

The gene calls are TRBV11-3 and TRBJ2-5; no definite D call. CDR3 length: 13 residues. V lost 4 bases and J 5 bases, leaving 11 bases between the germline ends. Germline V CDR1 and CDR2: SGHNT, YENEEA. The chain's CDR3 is CASSSSISETQYF. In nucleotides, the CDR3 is TGTGCCAGCAGCTCCAGCATCTCGGAGACCCAGTACTTC.

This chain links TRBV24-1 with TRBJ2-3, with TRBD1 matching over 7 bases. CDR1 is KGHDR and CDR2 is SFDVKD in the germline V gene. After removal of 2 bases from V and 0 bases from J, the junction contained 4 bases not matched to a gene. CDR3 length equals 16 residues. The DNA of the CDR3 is TGTGCCACCAGTGATTCTGGGACAGAAAGCACAGATACGCAGTATTTT. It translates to CATSDSGTESTDTQYF.

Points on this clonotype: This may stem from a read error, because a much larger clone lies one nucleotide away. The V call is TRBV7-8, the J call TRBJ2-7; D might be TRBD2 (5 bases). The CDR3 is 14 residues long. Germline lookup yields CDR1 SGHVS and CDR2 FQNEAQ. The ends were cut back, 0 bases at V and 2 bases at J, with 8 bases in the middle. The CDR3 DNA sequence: TGTGCCAGCAGCTTAGCGACCGGGACCTACGAGCAGTACTTC. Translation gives CASSLATGTYEQYF. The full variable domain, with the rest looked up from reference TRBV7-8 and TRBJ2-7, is GAGVSQSPRYKVAKRGQDVALRCDPISGHVSLFWYQQALGQGPEFLTYFQNEAQLDKSGLPSDRFFAERPEGSVSTLKIQRTQQEDSAVYLCASSLATGTYEQYFGPGTRLTVT.

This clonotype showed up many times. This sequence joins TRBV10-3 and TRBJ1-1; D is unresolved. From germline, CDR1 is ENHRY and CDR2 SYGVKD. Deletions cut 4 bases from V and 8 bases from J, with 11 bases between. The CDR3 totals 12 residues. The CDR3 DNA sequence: TGTGCCATCAGTGCATTCGCGGGGGAAGCTTTCTTT. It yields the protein CAISAFAGEAFF.

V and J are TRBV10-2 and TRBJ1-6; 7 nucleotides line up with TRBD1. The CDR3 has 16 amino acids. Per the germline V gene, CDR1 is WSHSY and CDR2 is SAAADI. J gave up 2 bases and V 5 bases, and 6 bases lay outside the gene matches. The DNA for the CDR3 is TGCGCCAGCAGTAGACAGGGTAGCGCCTATAATTCACCCCTCCACTTT. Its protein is CASSRQGSAYNSPLHF.

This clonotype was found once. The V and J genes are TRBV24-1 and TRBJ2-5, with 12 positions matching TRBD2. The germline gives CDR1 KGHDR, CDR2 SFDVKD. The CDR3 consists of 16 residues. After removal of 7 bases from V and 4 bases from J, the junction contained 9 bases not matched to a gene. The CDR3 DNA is TGTGCCACCAGCTTTGGTCTGGGACTAGCGGGAGAGACCCAGTACTTC. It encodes CATSFGLGLAGETQYF.

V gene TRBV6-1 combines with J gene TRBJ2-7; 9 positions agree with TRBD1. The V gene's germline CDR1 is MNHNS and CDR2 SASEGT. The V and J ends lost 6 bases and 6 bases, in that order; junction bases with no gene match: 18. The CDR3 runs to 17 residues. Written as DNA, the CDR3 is TGTGCCAGCAGGGGGACAGGGCTCAATCTCCTGTGGCGCGAGCAGTACTTC. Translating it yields CASRGTGLNLLWREQYF.

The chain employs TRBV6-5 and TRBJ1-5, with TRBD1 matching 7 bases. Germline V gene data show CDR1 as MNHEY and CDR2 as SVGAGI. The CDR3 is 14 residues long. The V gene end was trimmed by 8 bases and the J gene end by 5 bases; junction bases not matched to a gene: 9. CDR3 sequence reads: CASDTGTAHQPQHF. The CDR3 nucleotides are TGTGCCAGCGATACCGGGACAGCTCATCAGCCCCAGCATTTT.